These T cell receptor beta chains were read from a single sample in a study of cytomegalovirus exposure and HLA in healthy donors. Data came from immunoSEQ multiplex PCR; TCRdb stores just in-frame clones and leaves some out. The sample contains 180,000 or so clones, over 75% of which appear only once. The sample comprised PBMCs. These receptors were collected from a female donor in good health and CMV-seronegative. The CDR3 runs from the conserved cysteine through the conserved F or W. A D gene is named only where the DNA matches it firmly. Clone size is given for some rows only: seen once, a few or many times, or a class if the clone is expanded.

cdr3_aa cdr3_nt v_call clone_size d_call j_call
CASTDGDSSAYGYTF TGTGCCAGCACCGACGGGGACAGCTCCGCCTATGGCTACACCTTC TRBV6-5 once TRBD1 TRBJ1-2
CASSLGLAEYEQYF TGTGCCAGCAGTCTGGGACTAGCGGAGTACGAGCAGTACTTC TRBV28 few TRBD2 TRBJ2-7
CASSQDGAGGVYEQYF TGCGCCAGCAGCCAAGATGGTGCGGGGGGGGTCTACGAGCAGTACTTC TRBV4-3 . TRBD2 TRBJ2-7
CASSLFASSGGRIETQYF TGTGCCAGCAGCTTATTCGCGTCTAGCGGGGGGCGGATTGAGACCCAGTACTTC TRBV7-3 . TRBD2 TRBJ2-5
CASKRVYQETQYF TGTGCCAGCAAGCGTGTGTACCAAGAGACCCAGTACTTC TRBV6-5 . . TRBJ2-5
CASSFAGTSRYNEQFF TGTGCCAGCAGTTTTGCCGGGACTAGCCGCTACAATGAGCAGTTCTTC TRBV28 . TRBD2 TRBJ2-1
CASSLGAIGEQYF TGTGCCAGCAGCTTAGGAGCTATCGGCGAGCAGTACTTC TRBV13 . . TRBJ2-7
CASSPGTGGHGYTF TGTGCCAGCTCACCAGGGACAGGGGGCCATGGCTACACCTTC TRBV18 . TRBD1 TRBJ1-2
CASSSSMDRFYGYTF TGTGCCAGCAGCTCCTCAATGGACAGGTTCTATGGCTACACCTTC TRBV14 . TRBD1 TRBJ1-2
CTERGTDTQYF TGCACCGAACGGGGAACAGATACGCAGTATTTT TRBV6-1 . . TRBJ2-3
CASSSGTGLIYGYTF TGTGCCAGCAGCTCAGGGACAGGCTTAATCTATGGCTACACCTTC TRBV7-2 . TRBD1 TRBJ1-2
CASSFGQGGGWDQPQHF TGTGCCAGCAGTTTCGGACAGGGGGGAGGTTGGGATCAGCCCCAGCATTTT TRBV28 . TRBD1 TRBJ1-5
CASGPGTGNTGELFF TGTGCCAGCGGCCCCGGGACAGGGAACACCGGGGAGCTGTTTTTT TRBV7-9 . TRBD1 TRBJ2-2
CASSLGQVNSPLHF TGTGCCAGCAGCTTGGGACAGGTTAATTCACCCCTCCACTTT TRBV7-2 . TRBD1 TRBJ1-6
CASSRPGTGGSEQYF TGTGCCAGCAGTCGCCCCGGGACAGGGGGATCCGAGCAGTACTTC TRBV6-5 . TRBD1 TRBJ2-7
CASSNGGRGNTIYF TGTGCCAGCAGCAACGGGGGACGTGGAAACACCATATATTTT TRBV7-3 . . TRBJ1-3
CASSMTESNNEQFF TGTGCCAGCAGTATGACGGAGTCCAACAATGAGCAGTTCTTC TRBV6-5 . . TRBJ2-1
CASSLDPDFTEAFF TGTGCCAGCAGCTTAGATCCGGACTTCACTGAAGCTTTCTTT TRBV11-2 . . TRBJ1-1
CSVYIEGTIYF TGCAGCGTTTATATTGAGGGCACCATATATTTT TRBV29-1 . . TRBJ1-3
CASSAYGTNYGYTF TGTGCCAGCAGCGCGTACGGTACTAACTATGGCTACACCTTC TRBV9 . . TRBJ1-2
CASSRRQGGHEQYF TGTGCCAGCAGTCGACGACAGGGAGGCCACGAGCAGTACTTC TRBV28 . . TRBJ2-7
CASSVGQGVTDTQYF TGTGCCAGCAGCGTAGGACAGGGGGTCACAGATACGCAGTATTTT TRBV9 . TRBD1 TRBJ2-3
CASSYSGGTMNTEAFF TGTGCCAGCAGTTACTCAGGGGGCACCATGAACACTGAAGCTTTCTTT TRBV6-5 . TRBD1 TRBJ1-1
CASSVNRQETQYF TGTGCCAGCAGTGTAAACCGTCAGGAGACCCAGTACTTC TRBV2 once . TRBJ2-5
CASSPTGDTEAFF TGTGCCAGCTCACCGACAGGGGACACTGAAGCTTTCTTT TRBV18 many TRBD1 TRBJ1-1
CASSRGLNTEAFF TGCGCCAGCAGCCGGGGTCTGAACACTGAAGCTTTCTTT TRBV5-1 . . TRBJ1-1
CASSYGTSGYTDTQYF TGTGCCAGCAGCTACGGGACTAGCGGATACACAGATACGCAGTATTTT TRBV11-3 . TRBD2 TRBJ2-3
CASSQWGQGNYEQYF TGCGCCAGCAGCCAGTGGGGACAGGGAAATTACGAGCAGTACTTC TRBV4-1 . TRBD1 TRBJ2-7
CASSRSGTRQYNEQFF TGCGCCAGCAGCCGATCCGGGACTAGGCAGTACAATGAGCAGTTCTTC TRBV5-1 . TRBD2 TRBJ2-1
CASSPAQGRRTEAFF TGTGCCAGCAGCCCCGCTCAGGGAAGACGCACTGAAGCTTTCTTT TRBV7-6 . . TRBJ1-1
CASLGGGRGLETQYF TGTGCCAGCCTGGGAGGGGGAAGGGGGTTGGAGACCCAGTACTTC TRBV28 . . TRBJ2-5
CASSRSSGGWTGELFF TGTGCCAGCTCCAGAAGCAGCGGGGGGTGGACCGGGGAGCTGTTTTTT TRBV7-3 . TRBD2 TRBJ2-2
CASSSPQGKLFF TGTGCCAGCAGTTCCCCACAGGGGAAACTGTTTTTT TRBV27 once TRBD1 TRBJ1-4
CASRWAYLNQPQHF TGTGCCAGCAGGTGGGCCTACCTAAATCAGCCCCAGCATTTT TRBV28 . . TRBJ1-5
CASCTRTATLKNIQYF TGTGCCAGCTGTACCAGGACAGCCACCCTAAAAAACATTCAGTACTTC TRBV6-4 . . TRBJ2-4
CAWSVRGGELFF TGTGCCTGGAGTGTACGGGGCGGGGAGCTGTTTTTT TRBV30 few . TRBJ2-2
CASSGIAGDYNEQFF TGCGCCAGCTCCGGTATAGCGGGAGACTACAATGAGCAGTTCTTC TRBV4-1 . TRBD2 TRBJ2-1
CASSPGTSLAKNIQYF TGTGCCAGCTCACCTGGGACTAGCCTAGCCAAAAACATTCAGTACTTC TRBV18 . TRBD2 TRBJ2-4
CASSLLGQGLRGGYTF TGTGCCAGCAGCTTATTAGGACAGGGGCTGAGAGGTGGCTACACCTTC TRBV7-9 . TRBD1 TRBJ1-2
CASSEVQGNSPLHF TGTGCCAGCAGTGAAGTGCAGGGAAATTCACCCCTCCACTTT TRBV6-1 . . TRBJ1-6
CASSVPYRGQVGEKLFF TGTGCCAGCAGTGTTCCGTACAGGGGCCAAGTGGGGGAAAAACTGTTTTTT TRBV25-1 . TRBD1 TRBJ1-4
CASSLGELAGETQYF TGTGCCAGTAGTTTGGGGGAACTAGCGGGAGAGACCCAGTACTTC TRBV19 . TRBD2 TRBJ2-5
CASSLLRNIRGPAPSSGANVLTF TGTGCCAGCAGCTTGCTCCGTAATATAAGGGGGCCGGCTCCAAGCTCTGGGGCCAACGTCCTGACTTTC TRBV28 . TRBD1 TRBJ2-6
CASRTGDYLGYGYTF TGTGCCAGTAGGACAGGGGATTATCTGGGCTATGGCTACACCTTC TRBV19 . TRBD1 TRBJ1-2
CASSLGQGYYEQYF TGTGCCAGCAGCTTGGGCCAGGGCTACTACGAGCAGTACTTC TRBV5-4 . . TRBJ2-7
CASSHGTSLDNEQFF TGTGCCAGCAGCCACGGGACTAGCCTTGACAATGAGCAGTTCTTC TRBV28 . TRBD2 TRBJ2-1
CSSSLGPEGAHEQYF TGTTCCAGCAGCTTAGGGCCGGAGGGCGCCCACGAGCAGTACTTC TRBV7-9 . . TRBJ2-7
CAWSPPSGYNEQFF TGTGCCTGGAGTCCCCCTAGTGGTTACAATGAGCAGTTCTTC TRBV30 few . TRBJ2-1
CASSYKGDGYTF TGTGCCAGCAGTTACAAGGGAGATGGCTACACCTTC TRBV6-5 . . TRBJ1-2
CASSGFSGSQETQYF TGTGCCAGCAGTGGGTTTAGCGGCTCTCAAGAGACCCAGTACTTC TRBV6-1 . . TRBJ2-5
CAWTEQETQYF TGTGCCTGGACCGAGCAAGAGACCCAGTACTTC TRBV30 . . TRBJ2-5
CASSYIGGGTSTDTQYF TGTGCCAGCAGCTATATTGGGGGAGGAACTAGCACAGATACGCAGTATTTT TRBV5-6 . . TRBJ2-3
CASSHRDTGDHYGYTF TGTGCCAGCAGCCACCGGGACACCGGAGATCATTATGGCTACACCTTC TRBV21-1 . . TRBJ1-2
CASSIYNRGRSQPQHF TGTGCCAGCAGTATTTATAACAGGGGCCGGAGTCAGCCCCAGCATTTT TRBV28 . TRBD1 TRBJ1-5
CASLLGAAGELFF TGTGCCAGCCTGTTGGGGGCGGCCGGGGAGCTGTTTTTT TRBV2 once . TRBJ2-2
CASSVGDRRQQYF TGTGCCAGCAGCGTAGGGGACAGGAGGCAGCAGTACTTC TRBV9 . TRBD1 TRBJ2-7
CASSFRLDGNEQFF TGTGCCAGCAGCTTCCGACTAGACGGCAATGAGCAGTTCTTC TRBV7-9 . . TRBJ2-1
CAWSVWGRGTEQYF TGTGCCTGGAGTGTATGGGGTAGGGGTACGGAGCAGTACTTC TRBV30 . . TRBJ2-5
CASSEGAGGFGYTF TGTGCCAGCAGTGAAGGGGCAGGGGGATTTGGCTACACCTTC TRBV2 . TRBD1 TRBJ1-2